The next 30 T cell receptor beta chains were all read from a single sample in a study of T cell changes during pregnancy in multiple sclerosis. Assay used: immunoSEQ multiplex PCR; TCRdb lists only in-frame clones, some missing. There are around 31,000 clones in the sample; around 88% occur only once, and around 0.77% lies in the top ten. The source was CD4+ T cells from peripheral blood mononuclear cells, collected in the first trimester of pregnancy. Every receptor here comes from a female donor in good health, enrolled as a control in a pregnancy study.

V gene TRBV6-5 combines with J gene TRBJ2-5; 8 bases agree with TRBD2. This CDR3 contains 14 residues. The V and J ends lost 6 bases and 4 bases, in that order; junction bases with no gene match: 7. The germline V gene encodes CDR1 MNHEY and CDR2 SVGAGI. CDR3 bases: TGTGCCAGCAGCACGGGGGGGCGCGGAGAGACCCAGTACTTC. As protein: CASSTGGRGETQYF.

This clone is a singleton in its sample. The chain couples TRBV7-9 to TRBJ2-1; 10 bases match TRBD2. Germline V gives CDR1 SEHNR, CDR2 FQNEAQ (reference sequence). The CDR3 covers 19 residues. With 1 base clipped from V and 6 bases from J, the junction kept 15 bases outside the gene matches. The CDR3 DNA reads as TGTGCCAGCAGCTTAGTATCTAGCGGGGGCCCTCTCTCCCCCAATGAGCAGTTCTTC. Amino acids: CASSLVSSGGPLSPNEQFF.

V usage is TRBV5-4 and J usage is TRBJ2-1; tentatively, D is TRBD2 (5 bases). V was shortened by 3 bases and J by 4 bases, with 8 bases between the two germline ends. The germline V gene has CDR1 SGHNT and CDR2 YYREEE (reference sequence). This CDR3 region has 13 residues. The CDR3 spells CASSSGLYNEQFF. The DNA for the CDR3 is TGTGCCAGCAGCTCAGGACTTTACAATGAGCAGTTCTTC.

The chain recombines TRBV27 with TRBJ1-6; 7 bases are shared with TRBD1. CDR1 and CDR2 from the germline V gene are MNHEY and SMNVEV (reference sequence). Trimming cost V 0 bases and J 7 bases; bases outside gene matches: 6. This CDR3 contains 16 residues. The CDR3 DNA is TGTGCCAGCAGTTTATCTCCCCAGGGACAGAATTCACCCCTCCACTTT. Translation: CASSLSPQGQNSPLHF.

This clone was seen only a few times. This sequence joins TRBV27 and TRBJ1-2, with D perhaps matching TRBD1 (6 bases). The CDR3 spans 14 residues. Deletions cut 5 bases from V and 8 bases from J, with 18 bases between. Germline CDR1 and CDR2: MNHEY and SMNVEV (reference sequence). The CDR3 DNA follows: TGTGCCAGCAGTCCCCACAGGGCTTTGAGGGGCTACACCTTC. Its protein product is CASSPHRALRGYTF.

The chain has TRBV7-3 and TRBJ2-7; TRBD1 matches 12 bases. Germline loops: CDR1 SGHTA, CDR2 FQGTGA. This CDR3 is 16 amino acids long. J was trimmed by 6 bases and V by 1 base; bases with no gene match: 7. CDR3 sequence reads: CASSLNPGTGGGEQYF. The CDR3 DNA sequence: TGTGCCAGCAGCTTAAACCCCGGGACAGGGGGCGGCGAGCAGTACTTC.

The V and J genes are TRBV11-2 and TRBJ1-6, with D possibly TRBD1 on 6 matching bases. The CDR3 loop spans 14 amino acids. Germline V lookup: CDR1 SGHAT, CDR2 FQNNGV. The V end was cut by 3 bases, the J end by 10 bases, with 13 bases between. The CDR3: CASSFNRVDSPLHF. DNA for the CDR3: TGTGCCAGCAGCTTCAACAGGGTGGACTCACCCCTCCACTTT.

This chain links TRBV7-3 with TRBJ1-1; 7 bases are shared with TRBD1. The CDR3 contains 14 residues. V shed 2 bases, J shed 0 bases, and the junction held 0 bases outside the gene matches. Per the germline V gene, CDR1 is SGHTA and CDR2 is FQGTGA. In DNA form, the CDR3 reads TGTGCCAGCAGCTTAGACAGGGTGAACACTGAAGCTTTCTTT. Translation gives CASSLDRVNTEAFF.

The V call is TRBV30, the J call TRBJ1-5, with 10 bases that match TRBD1. This CDR3 region has 14 residues. Trimming cost V 3 bases and J 4 bases; bases outside gene matches: 3. The germline CDR1 and CDR2 sequences are GTSNPN and SVGIG (reference sequence). CDR3 region: CAWSTGQGNQPQHF. CDR3 coding DNA: TGTGCCTGGAGCACGGGACAGGGGAATCAGCCCCAGCATTTT.

This chain connects TRBV6-1 to TRBJ2-3, with TRBD1 as a possible D gene (5 bases). With 8 bases removed from V and 0 bases from J, the gap between germline ends came to 15 bases. The CDR3 has 15 amino acids. Germline values: CDR1 MNHNS, CDR2 SASEGT. CDR3 residues: CASSLGVKSTDTQYF. CDR3 DNA sequence: TGTGCCAGCTCTTTAGGGGTTAAAAGCACAGATACGCAGTATTTT.

The chain links TRBV4-3 to TRBJ1-1; D is unresolved. Trimming removed 0 bases at V and 7 bases at J, with 9 bases between. The germline CDR1 and CDR2 sequences are LGHNA and YSLEER. The CDR3 runs to 13 residues. In DNA, the CDR3 is TGCGCCAGCAGCCAAGAAAGGAGGGTTGAAGCTTTCTTT. Translated, it gives CASSQERRVEAFF.

V is TRBV27 and J is TRBJ1-1; a weak D match, TRBD1 (6 bases). Germline loops: CDR1 MNHEY, CDR2 SMNVEV (reference sequence). The V end lost 6 bases, the J end lost 1 base, and 18 bases lay between the germline ends. This CDR3 spans 16 amino acids. DNA of the CDR3: TGTGCCAGCAGCCTGAAACCCCAGGGGACGAACACTGAAGCTTTCTTT. The encoded protein is CASSLKPQGTNTEAFF.

The chain joins TRBV7-3 to TRBJ2-5; 7 bases align to TRBD1. The CDR3 runs to 16 residues. V trimming: 2 bases; J trimming: 8 bases; junction bases outside the gene matches: 14. CDR1 and CDR2 (germline): SGHTA, FQGTGA. The CDR3 DNA reads TGTGCCAGCAGCTTATCTGGTAGTGAGGGACAGAATACCCAGTACTTC. Protein sequence: CASSLSGSEGQNTQYF.

In DNA form, the CDR3 reads TGTGCCTGGAGTAGATCCGGGACAGGGAGAACAGATACGCAGTATTTT. Protein product: CAWSRSGTGRTDTQYF. The V call is TRBV30, the J call TRBJ2-3; 9 bases align to TRBD1. V dropped 2 bases and J dropped 3; count of bases not matched to a gene: 9. The germline V gene has CDR1 GTSNPN and CDR2 SVGIG (reference sequence). The CDR3 has 16 residues.

The chain combines TRBV19 with TRBJ1-2, with a possible D match to TRBD1 (6 bases). Trimming removed 3 bases at V and 0 bases at J, with 14 bases between. The CDR3 contains 16 residues. Germline CDR1 reads LNHDA; CDR2 reads SQIVND (reference sequence). The chain's CDR3 is CASSISIGGPNYGYTF. In DNA, the CDR3 is TGTGCCAGTAGTATCTCCATAGGGGGTCCTAACTATGGCTACACCTTC.

J is TRBJ2-7 and V is TRBV5-8; 7 bases map to TRBD1. J lost 0 bases, V lost 0 bases, and 3 bases had no gene match. Germline V gene lookup returns CDR1 SGHTS and CDR2 YDEGEE. CDR3 length equals 15 residues. The CDR3 DNA is TGTGCCAGCAGCTTGGTCGGGACAGACTCCTACGAGCAGTACTTC. Amino acids: CASSLVGTDSYEQYF.

The chain combines TRBV30 with TRBJ1-2, with 7 positions matching TRBD1. Germline V gene data show CDR1 as GTSNPN and CDR2 as SVGIG (reference sequence). V trimming: 3 bases; J trimming: 2 bases; junction bases outside the gene matches: 6. The CDR3 is 14 amino acids. This CDR3 reads CAWSWDRLNYGYTF. Here the CDR3 DNA reads TGTGCCTGGAGCTGGGACAGACTAAACTATGGCTACACCTTC. Drawing the rest from reference TRBV30 and TRBJ1-2, the complete variable domain is SQTIHQWPATLVQPVGSPLSLECTVEGTSNPNLYWYRQAAGRGLQLLFYSVGIGQISSEVPQNLSASRPQDRQFILSSKKLLLSDSGFYLCAWSWDRLNYGYTFGSGTRLTVV.

The genes are TRBV7-8 and TRBJ1-1; 7 nucleotides line up with TRBD1. The CDR3 consists of 15 residues. Germline V gene sequence: CDR1 SGHVS, CDR2 FQNEAQ. The ends lost 4 bases at V and 0 bases at J; junction bases unmatched: 5. CDR3 amino acids: CASSSPDRMNTEAFF. Written as DNA, the CDR3 is TGTGCCAGCAGCTCCCCGGACAGGATGAACACTGAAGCTTTCTTT.

CDR3 in amino acids: CASSLQRGAADTQYF. CDR3 coding DNA: TGTGCCAGCAGCTTACAGCGGGGGGCGGCAGATACGCAGTATTTT. This chain links TRBV7-9 with TRBJ2-3, with 9 positions matching TRBD2. CDR1 and CDR2 from the germline V gene are SEHNR and FQNEAQ (reference sequence). There are 15 residues in the CDR3. The V and J ends lost 2 bases and 4 bases, in that order; junction bases with no gene match: 4.

The chain recombines TRBV19 with TRBJ2-7; D may be TRBD1 (6 bases). The V gene lost 1 base and the J gene lost 4 bases, with 26 bases spanning the gap. CDR3 length: 19 residues. Germline CDR1 is LNHDA and CDR2 is SQIVND (reference sequence). The CDR3 protein is CASSIARSVPGHRPYEQYF. The CDR3 nucleotides are TGTGCCAGTAGTATAGCAAGGAGCGTCCCGGGACATAGGCCTTACGAGCAGTACTTC.

The chain employs TRBV4-3 and TRBJ2-1; D is uncertain. CDR3 length equals 13 residues. Germline loops: CDR1 LGHNA, CDR2 YSLEER. Trimming cost V 4 bases and J 4 bases, with 8 bases left between them. The chain's CDR3 is CASSPDKYNEQFF. CDR3 sequence (DNA): TGCGCCAGCAGCCCCGACAAATACAATGAGCAGTTCTTC.

The chain recombines TRBV9 with TRBJ2-3; D unresolved. Trimming left V 0 bases short and J 2 bases short, with 7 bases between. CDR1 SGDLS and CDR2 YYNGEE come from the germline V gene. This CDR3 comprises 14 residues. DNA for the CDR3: TGTGCCAGCAGCGTAGGCCAGTTCACAGATACGCAGTATTTT. Its protein is CASSVGQFTDTQYF.

The V and J genes are TRBV30 and TRBJ1-1; maybe TRBD1 (5 bases). This CDR3 region has 15 residues. CDR1 and CDR2 from the germline V gene are GTSNPN and SVGIG (reference sequence). Trimming left V 0 bases short and J 0 bases short, with 11 bases between. CDR3 sequence (DNA): TGTGCCTGGAGTGTACAGGCAGGGATGAACACTGAAGCTTTCTTT. Its protein is CAWSVQAGMNTEAFF.

This clone was seen only once. The chain joins TRBV30 to TRBJ1-2; TRBD1 aligns across 7 bases. Germline CDR1 GTSNPN, CDR2 SVGIG (reference sequence). CDR3 length equals 15 residues. V lost 3 bases, J lost 0 bases, and 7 bases stayed unmatched. For the CDR3, the DNA is TGTGCCTGGAGCAGAGAGGGGGCCGCTAACTATGGCTACACCTTC. As protein: CAWSREGAANYGYTF.

The chain is built from TRBV6-4 and TRBJ1-1, with D possibly being TRBD1 (6 bases). CDR1 MRHNA and CDR2 SNTAGT come from the germline V gene. V was clipped by 6 bases and J by 1 base, with 12 bases between them. The CDR3 extends over 14 amino acids. In DNA form, the CDR3 reads TGTGCCAGCAGGGCAGGGGCTTCGAACACTGAAGCTTTCTTT. Translated, it gives CASRAGASNTEAFF.

This chain links TRBV7-2 with TRBJ1-1; 8 bases fit TRBD1. The CDR3 contains 13 residues. The junction had 6 bases not matched to a gene; V was cut back by 1 base and J by 11 bases. CDR1 and CDR2 (germline): SGHTA, FQGNSA. CDR3 protein: CASSLVAGGWAFF. The CDR3 DNA sequence: TGTGCCAGCAGCTTAGTGGCAGGGGGCTGGGCTTTCTTT.

This chain joins TRBV19 and TRBJ1-2, with D unclear. Per germline, CDR1 LNHDA and CDR2 SQIVND (reference sequence). V was cut by 7 bases and J by 4 bases, with 13 bases left in between. The CDR3 totals 13 residues. CDR3 DNA sequence: TGTGCCAGTACCCCCCCGGTAACCTATGGCTACACCTTC. Protein product: CASTPPVTYGYTF.

The CDR3 spells CATRDRGRWAYGYTF. In nucleotides, the CDR3 is TGTGCCACTAGGGACAGGGGGCGATGGGCCTATGGCTACACCTTC. The chain couples TRBV19 to TRBJ1-2, with 12 bases matching TRBD1. With V trimmed by 10 bases and J by 4 bases, 10 bases remained unmatched. Germline lookup yields CDR1 LNHDA and CDR2 SQIVND (reference sequence). This CDR3 contains 15 residues.

This rearrangement joins TRBV27 to TRBJ1-5; 8 bases line up with TRBD1. The CDR3 runs to 12 residues. Germline V gene lookup returns CDR1 MNHEY and CDR2 SMNVEV (reference sequence). Trimming removed 6 bases from V and 7 bases from J; junction bases left unmatched: 2. The CDR3 bases are TGTGCCAGCAGCTCAGGGGGCCAGCCCCAGCATTTT. Translation gives CASSSGGQPQHF.

V gene TRBV6-5 combines with J gene TRBJ1-6; TRBD1 matches 9 bases. The V gene's germline CDR1 is MNHEY and CDR2 SVGAGI. After removal of 6 bases from V and 7 bases from J, the junction contained 4 bases not matched to a gene. The CDR3 consists of 14 residues. DNA for the CDR3: TGTGCCAGCAGAACCGGGACAGGGAATTCACCCCTCCACTTT. Translating it yields CASRTGTGNSPLHF.